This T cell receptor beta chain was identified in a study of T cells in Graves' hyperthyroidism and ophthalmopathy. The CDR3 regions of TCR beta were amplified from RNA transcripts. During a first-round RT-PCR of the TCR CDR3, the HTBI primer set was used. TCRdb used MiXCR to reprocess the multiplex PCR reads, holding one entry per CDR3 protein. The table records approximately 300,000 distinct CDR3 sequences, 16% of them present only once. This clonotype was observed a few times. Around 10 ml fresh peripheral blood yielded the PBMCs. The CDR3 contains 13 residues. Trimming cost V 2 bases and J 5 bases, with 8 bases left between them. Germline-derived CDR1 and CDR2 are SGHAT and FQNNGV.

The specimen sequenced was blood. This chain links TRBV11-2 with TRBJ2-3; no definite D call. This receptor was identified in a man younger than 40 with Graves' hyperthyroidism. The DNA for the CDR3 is TGTGCCAGCAGCTTAAGGTCTGGAGATACGCAGTATTTT. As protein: CASSLRSGDTQYF.